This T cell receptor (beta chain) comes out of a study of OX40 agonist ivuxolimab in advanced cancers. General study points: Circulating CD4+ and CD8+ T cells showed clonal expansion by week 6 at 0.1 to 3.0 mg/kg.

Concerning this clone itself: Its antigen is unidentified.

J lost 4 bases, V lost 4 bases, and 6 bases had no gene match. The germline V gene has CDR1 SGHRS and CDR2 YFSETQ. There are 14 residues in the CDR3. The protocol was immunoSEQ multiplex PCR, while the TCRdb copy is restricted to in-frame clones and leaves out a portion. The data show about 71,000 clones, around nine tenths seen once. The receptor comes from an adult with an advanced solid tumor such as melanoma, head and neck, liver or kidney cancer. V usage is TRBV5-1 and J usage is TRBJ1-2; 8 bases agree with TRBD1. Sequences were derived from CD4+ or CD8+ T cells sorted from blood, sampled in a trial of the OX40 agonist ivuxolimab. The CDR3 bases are TGCGCCAGCAGCGCTGGACAGGGTGGCTATGGCTACACCTTC. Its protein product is CASSAGQGGYGYTF.